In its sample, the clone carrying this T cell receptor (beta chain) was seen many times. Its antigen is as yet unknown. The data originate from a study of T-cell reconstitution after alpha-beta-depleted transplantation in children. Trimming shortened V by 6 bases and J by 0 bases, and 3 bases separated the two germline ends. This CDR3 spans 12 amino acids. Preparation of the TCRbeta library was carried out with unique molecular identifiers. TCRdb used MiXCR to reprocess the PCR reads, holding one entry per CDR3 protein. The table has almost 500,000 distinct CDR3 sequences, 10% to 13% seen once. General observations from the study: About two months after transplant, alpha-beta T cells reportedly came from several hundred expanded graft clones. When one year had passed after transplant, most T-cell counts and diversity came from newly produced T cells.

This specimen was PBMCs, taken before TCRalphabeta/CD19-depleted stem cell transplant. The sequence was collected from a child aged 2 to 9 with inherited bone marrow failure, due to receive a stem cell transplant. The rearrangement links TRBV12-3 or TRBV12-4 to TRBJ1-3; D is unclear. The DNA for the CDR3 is TGTGCCAGCAGCTTCTCTGGAAACACCATATATTTT. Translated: CASSFSGNTIYF.